Each of the 19 T cell receptor beta chains below was sequenced from the same sample in a study of monozygotic twins with inflammatory bowel disease. TCRdb reanalyzed the 5' RACE reads and collapses them to one entry per CDR3 protein, without DNA. The table counts fewer than 450,000 distinct CDR3 sequences; about 2.5% lies in the top ten. The sequencing input was blood. Receptors originate from a human donor with ulcerative colitis or Crohn's disease, or a healthy co-twin of an affected twin (not recorded which).

J is TRBJ2-1 and V is TRBV25-1; TCRdb indicates TRBD1, and absent DNA this call remains unverified. The CDR3 spans 14 residues. Germline lookup yields CDR1 MGHDK and CDR2 SYGVNS. CDR3 loop: CASSETFTGTGSFF. The full variable domain, completed using reference TRBV25-1 and TRBJ2-1, is EADIYQTPRYLVIGTGKKITLECSQTMGHDKMYWYQQDPGMELHLIHYSYGVNSTEKGDLSSESTVSRIRTEHFPLTLESARPSHTSQYLCASSETFTGTGSFFGPGTRLTVL.

V gene TRBV29-1 combines with J gene TRBJ1-3. Per germline, CDR1 SQVTM and CDR2 ANQGSEA. The CDR3 is 13 amino acids. The CDR3 spells CSVESSRGNTIYF.

The rearrangement joins TRBV7-9 to TRBJ1-3; TCRdb selects TRBD1, and the lack of DNA leaves this call unchecked. The CDR3 runs 16 residues. The germline CDR1 and CDR2 sequences are SEHNR and FQNEAQ (reference sequence). The CDR3 region is CASSLDSPARTGTIYF.

V and J are TRBV7-2 and TRBJ2-1; TCRdb indicates TRBD2, and absent DNA this call remains unverified. The CDR3 runs 14 residues. Looked up from germline, CDR1 is SGHTA and CDR2 is FQGNSA. CDR3 amino acids: CASRVQGLTNEQFF.

V gene TRBV12-3 or TRBV12-4 combines with J gene TRBJ2-2; the TCRdb call, TRBD1, lacks DNA for checking. This CDR3 has 13 residues. CDR3 protein: CASRGTGTGELFF.

V and J are TRBV7-2 and TRBJ1-2. The CDR3 sequence is 14 residues long. Germline loops: CDR1 SGHTA, CDR2 FQGNSA. The CDR3 spells CASSQNMGPGGYTF.

The V gene is TRBV28, the J gene TRBJ2-1. There are 15 residues in the CDR3. Looked up from germline, CDR1 is MDHEN and CDR2 is SYDVKM. CDR3 sequence: CASSIGRVNNNEQFF.

The rearrangement joins TRBV5-1 to TRBJ1-2; with no DNA, the TCRdb D assignment of TRBD1 cannot be verified. The V gene's germline CDR1 is SGHRS and CDR2 YFSETQ. The CDR3 totals 14 residues. The chain's CDR3 is CASSLARQGANYTF.

The V gene is TRBV20-1, the J gene TRBJ1-4; there is no DNA to check the TCRdb D call of TRBD1. From germline, CDR1 is DFQATT and CDR2 SNEGSKA (reference sequence). This CDR3 has 13 amino acids. This CDR3 is CSARGGLGEKLFF.

The gene calls are TRBV27 and TRBJ2-1; TCRdb indicates TRBD1, and absent DNA this call remains unverified. Germline values: CDR1 MNHEY, CDR2 SMNVEV (reference sequence). The CDR3 contains 17 residues. The CDR3 loop is CASSLSPGTGSYNEQFF.

The chain employs TRBV5-1 and TRBJ2-2; TCRdb's D call, TRBD2, is unchecked because there is no DNA. The CDR3 is made up of 18 amino acids. CDR1 SGHRS and CDR2 YFSETQ come from the germline V gene. The CDR3 region is CASSNGLAGGLNTGELFF. Supplemented by reference TRBV5-1 and TRBJ2-2, the full variable domain reads KAGVTQTPRYLIKTRGQQVTLSCSPISGHRSVSWYQQTPGQGLQFLFEYFSETQRNKGNFPGRFSGRQFSNSRSEMNVSTLELGDSALYLCASSNGLAGGLNTGELFFGEGSRLTVL.

This chain links TRBV20-1 with TRBJ1-1. The CDR3 is made up of 12 amino acids. The germline gives CDR1 DFQATT, CDR2 SNEGSKA (reference sequence). The CDR3 sequence: CSARWQYTEAFF.

The chain is built from TRBV12-3 or TRBV12-4 and TRBJ2-3; the TCRdb call, TRBD1, lacks DNA for checking. The CDR3 sequence is 14 residues long. CDR3 protein: CASRPGQGADTQYF.

V gene TRBV20-1 combines with J gene TRBJ1-5. This CDR3 has 18 amino acids. Germline CDR1 reads DFQATT; CDR2 reads SNEGSKA (reference sequence). The CDR3 region is CSASSTITSGHSNQPQHF.

The chain has TRBV7-2 and TRBJ2-7; TCRdb's D call of TRBD2 is untestable without DNA. Per germline, CDR1 SGHTA and CDR2 FQGNSA. The CDR3 has 14 residues. The CDR3 here is CASSQSGSPYEQYF. Full variable domain (outside the CDR3, taken from reference TRBV7-2 and TRBJ2-7): GAGVSQSPSNKVTEKGKDVELRCDPISGHTALYWYRQSLGQGLEFLIYFQGNSAPDKSGLPSDRFSAERTGGSVSTLTIQRTQQEDSAVYLCASSQSGSPYEQYFGPGTRLTVT.

The gene calls are TRBV30 and TRBJ2-7. The CDR3 has 14 amino acids. Germline CDR1 GTSNPN, CDR2 SVGIG (reference sequence). The CDR3 loop reads CAWDISTGPNEQYF.

The chain employs TRBV27 and TRBJ2-7; TCRdb selects TRBD1, and the lack of DNA leaves this call unchecked. Looked up from germline, CDR1 is MNHEY and CDR2 is SMNVEV (reference sequence). This CDR3 has 13 amino acids. This chain's CDR3 is CASSPQLGVEQYF.

The chain employs TRBV2 and TRBJ1-4; TCRdb picks TRBD1, but there is no DNA to check that call. The CDR3 totals 14 residues. Per germline, CDR1 SNHLY and CDR2 FYNNEI. The CDR3 sequence: CASSVTDRDEKLFF.

The J gene is TRBJ2-1, the V gene TRBV5-6. This CDR3 is built from 15 residues. The V gene's germline CDR1 is SGHDT and CDR2 YYEEEE. The CDR3 reads CASSGSTTLSNEQFF.